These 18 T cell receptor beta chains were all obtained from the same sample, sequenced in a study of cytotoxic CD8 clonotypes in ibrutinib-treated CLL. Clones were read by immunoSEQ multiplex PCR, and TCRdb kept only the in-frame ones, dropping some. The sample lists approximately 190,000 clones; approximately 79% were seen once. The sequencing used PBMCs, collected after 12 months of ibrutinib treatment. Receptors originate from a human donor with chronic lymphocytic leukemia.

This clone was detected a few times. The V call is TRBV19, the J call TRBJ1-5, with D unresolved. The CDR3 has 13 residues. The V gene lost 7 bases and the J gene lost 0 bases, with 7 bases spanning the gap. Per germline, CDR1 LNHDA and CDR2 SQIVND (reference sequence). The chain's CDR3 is CASTSYSNQPQHF. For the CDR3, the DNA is TGTGCCAGTACCTCCTATAGCAATCAGCCCCAGCATTTT.

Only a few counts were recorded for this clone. The CDR3: CASSSTADQPQHF. CDR3 bases: TGTGCCAGCAGCTCGACAGCCGATCAGCCCCAGCATTTT. The chain joins TRBV7-9 to TRBJ1-5, with a weak D call TRBD1 (5 bases). The CDR3 extends over 13 amino acids. Between the trimmed V and J ends, which lost 4 bases and 5 bases, there was a span of 9 bases. CDR1 is SEHNR, CDR2 FQNEAQ, per germline (reference sequence).

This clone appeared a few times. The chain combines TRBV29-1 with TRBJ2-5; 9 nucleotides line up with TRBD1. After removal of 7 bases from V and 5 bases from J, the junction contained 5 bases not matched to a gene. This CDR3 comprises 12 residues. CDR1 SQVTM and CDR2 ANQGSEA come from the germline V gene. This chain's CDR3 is CSAWTGVETQYF. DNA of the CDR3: TGCAGCGCTTGGACAGGGGTGGAGACCCAGTACTTC.

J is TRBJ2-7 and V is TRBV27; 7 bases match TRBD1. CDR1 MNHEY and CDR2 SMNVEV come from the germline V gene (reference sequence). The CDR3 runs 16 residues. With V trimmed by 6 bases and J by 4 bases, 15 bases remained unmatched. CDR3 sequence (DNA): TGTGCCAGCAGCCCACTCCAACAGGGGATTCCTTACGAGCAGTACTTC. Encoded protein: CASSPLQQGIPYEQYF.

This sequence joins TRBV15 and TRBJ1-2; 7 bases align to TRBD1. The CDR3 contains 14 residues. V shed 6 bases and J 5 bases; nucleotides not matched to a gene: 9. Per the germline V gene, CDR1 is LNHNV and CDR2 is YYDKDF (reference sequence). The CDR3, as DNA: TGTGCCACCAGTAGGGACAGAACTTTTTATGGCTACACCTTC. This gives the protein CATSRDRTFYGYTF.

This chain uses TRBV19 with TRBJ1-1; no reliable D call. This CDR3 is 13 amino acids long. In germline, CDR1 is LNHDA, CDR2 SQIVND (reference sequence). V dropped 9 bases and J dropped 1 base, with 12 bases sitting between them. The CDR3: CASRRHPNTEAFF. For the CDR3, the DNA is TGTGCCAGCCGCCGACACCCGAACACTGAAGCTTTCTTT.

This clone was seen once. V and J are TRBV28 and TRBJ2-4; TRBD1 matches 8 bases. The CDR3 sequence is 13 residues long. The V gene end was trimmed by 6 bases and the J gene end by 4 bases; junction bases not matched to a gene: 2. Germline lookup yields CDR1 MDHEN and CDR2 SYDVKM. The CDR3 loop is CASRQGAKNIQYF. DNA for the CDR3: TGTGCCAGCAGGCAGGGGGCAAAAAACATTCAGTACTTC. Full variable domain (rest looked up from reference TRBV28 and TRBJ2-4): DVKVTQSSRYLVKRTGEKVFLECVQDMDHENMFWYRQDPGLGLRLIYFSYDVKMKEKGDIPEGYSVSREKKERFSLILESASTNQTSMYLCASRQGAKNIQYFGAGTRLSVL.

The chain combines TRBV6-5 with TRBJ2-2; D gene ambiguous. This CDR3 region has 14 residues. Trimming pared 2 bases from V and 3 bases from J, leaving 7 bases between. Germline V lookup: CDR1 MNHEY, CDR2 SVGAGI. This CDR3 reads CASSYSRYTGELFF. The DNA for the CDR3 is TGTGCCAGCAGTTACAGTCGTTACACCGGGGAGCTGTTTTTT.

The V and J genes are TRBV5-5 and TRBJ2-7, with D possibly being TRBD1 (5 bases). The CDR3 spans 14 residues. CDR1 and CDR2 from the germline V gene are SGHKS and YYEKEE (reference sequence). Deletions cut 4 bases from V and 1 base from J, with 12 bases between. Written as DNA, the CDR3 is TGTGCCAGCAGCCCCGACAGCTTTTCCTACGAGCAGTACTTC. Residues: CASSPDSFSYEQYF.

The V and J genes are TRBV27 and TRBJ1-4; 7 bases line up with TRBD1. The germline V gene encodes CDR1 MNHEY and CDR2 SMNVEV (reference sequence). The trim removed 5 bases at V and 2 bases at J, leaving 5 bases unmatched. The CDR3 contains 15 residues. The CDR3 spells CASSQTGRTNEKLFF. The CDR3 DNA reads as TGTGCCAGCAGTCAGACAGGGAGGACTAATGAAAAACTGTTTTTT. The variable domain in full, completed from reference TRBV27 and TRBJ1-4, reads EAQVTQNPRYLITVTGKKLTVTCSQNMNHEYMSWYRQDPGLGLRQIYYSMNVEVTDKGDVPEGYKVSRKEKRNFPLILESPSPNQTSLYFCASSQTGRTNEKLFFGSGTQLSVL.

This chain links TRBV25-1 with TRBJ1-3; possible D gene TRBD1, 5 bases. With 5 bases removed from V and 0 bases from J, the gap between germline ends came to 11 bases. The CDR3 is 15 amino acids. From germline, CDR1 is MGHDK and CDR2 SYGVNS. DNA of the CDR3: TGTGCCAGCAGTTTAACAGGTTACTCTGGAAACACCATATATTTT. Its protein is CASSLTGYSGNTIYF. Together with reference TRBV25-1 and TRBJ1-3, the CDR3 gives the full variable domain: EADIYQTPRYLVIGTGKKITLECSQTMGHDKMYWYQQDPGMELHLIHYSYGVNSTEKGDLSSESTVSRIRTEHFPLTLESARPSHTSQYLCASSLTGYSGNTIYFGEGSWLTVV.

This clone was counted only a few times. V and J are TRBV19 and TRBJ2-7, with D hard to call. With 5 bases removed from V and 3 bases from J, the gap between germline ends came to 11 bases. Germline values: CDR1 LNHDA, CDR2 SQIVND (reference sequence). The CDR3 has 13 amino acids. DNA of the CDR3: TGTGCCAGTAGTGGCACATGGGACTACGAGCAGTACTTC. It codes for CASSGTWDYEQYF.

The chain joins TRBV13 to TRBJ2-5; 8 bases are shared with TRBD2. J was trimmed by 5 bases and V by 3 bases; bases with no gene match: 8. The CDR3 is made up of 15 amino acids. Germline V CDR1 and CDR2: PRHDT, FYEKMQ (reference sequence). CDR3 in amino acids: CASSLGLGGSETQYF. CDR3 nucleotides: TGTGCCAGCAGCTTGGGACTAGGGGGATCCGAGACCCAGTACTTC.

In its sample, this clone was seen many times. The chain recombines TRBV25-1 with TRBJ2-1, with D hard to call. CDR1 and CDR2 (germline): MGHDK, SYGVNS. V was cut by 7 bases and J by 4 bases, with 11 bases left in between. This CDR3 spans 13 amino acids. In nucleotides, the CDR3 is TGTGCCAGCATCGAAGGCAGGTACAATGAGCAGTTCTTC. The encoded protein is CASIEGRYNEQFF.

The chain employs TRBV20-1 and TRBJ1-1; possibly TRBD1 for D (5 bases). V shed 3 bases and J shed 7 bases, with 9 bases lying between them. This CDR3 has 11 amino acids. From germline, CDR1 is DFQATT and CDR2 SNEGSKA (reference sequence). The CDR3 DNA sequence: TGCAGTGCTAGGGGGGGGGTTGAAGCTTTCTTT. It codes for CSARGGVEAFF.

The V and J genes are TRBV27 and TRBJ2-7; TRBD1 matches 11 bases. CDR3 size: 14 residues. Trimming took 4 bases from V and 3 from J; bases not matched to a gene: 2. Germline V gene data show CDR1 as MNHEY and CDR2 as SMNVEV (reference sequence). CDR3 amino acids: CASSWDRGNYEQYF. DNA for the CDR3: TGTGCCAGCAGTTGGGACAGGGGGAACTACGAGCAGTACTTC.

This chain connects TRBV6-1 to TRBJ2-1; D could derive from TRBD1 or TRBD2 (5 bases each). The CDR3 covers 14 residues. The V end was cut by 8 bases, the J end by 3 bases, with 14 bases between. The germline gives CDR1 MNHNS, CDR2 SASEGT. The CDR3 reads CASGDWGFYNEQFF. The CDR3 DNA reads TGTGCCAGCGGGGATTGGGGGTTCTACAATGAGCAGTTCTTC.

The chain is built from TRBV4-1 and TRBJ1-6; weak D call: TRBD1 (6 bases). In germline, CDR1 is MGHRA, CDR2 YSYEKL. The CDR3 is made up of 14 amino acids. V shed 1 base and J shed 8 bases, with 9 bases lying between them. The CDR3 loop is CASSQGGQYSPLHF. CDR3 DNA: TGCGCCAGCAGCCAAGGGGGGCAATATTCACCCCTCCACTTT.